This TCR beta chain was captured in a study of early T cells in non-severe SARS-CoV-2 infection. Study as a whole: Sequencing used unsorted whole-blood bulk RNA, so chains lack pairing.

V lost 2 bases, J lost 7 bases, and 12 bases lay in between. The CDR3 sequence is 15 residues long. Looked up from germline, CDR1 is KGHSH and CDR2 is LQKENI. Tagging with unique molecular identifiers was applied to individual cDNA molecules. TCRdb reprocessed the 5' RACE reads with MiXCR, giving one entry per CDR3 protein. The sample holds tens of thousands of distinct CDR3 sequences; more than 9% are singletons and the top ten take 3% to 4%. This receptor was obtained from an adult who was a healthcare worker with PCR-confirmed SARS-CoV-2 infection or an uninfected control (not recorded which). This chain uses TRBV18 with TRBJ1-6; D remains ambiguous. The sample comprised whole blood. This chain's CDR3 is CASSPLEPWNSPLHF. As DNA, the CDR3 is TGTGCCAGCTCACCATTAGAACCGTGGAATTCACCCCTCCACTTT.